The present TCR beta chain was sequenced within a study of tissue T cells after allogeneic stem cell transplantation. Study-wide points: Across patients, clones rarely overlapped, yet motif clusters were shared tissue-specifically. Anatomically similar tissues had similar TCR repertoires within each patient.

TCRbeta CDR3 was sequenced at survey depth with template counts. This table comes from immunoSEQ multiplex PCR, and its TCRdb copy is limited to in-frame clones, with some not included. The top ten hold roughly 15% of the sample, which has 4,300 or so clones, around 45% seen once. In the case of this clone: What it binds is not known. Any gene name here is a mouse gene name. The CDR3 end falls 1 residue outside the read, so it is completed with the germline J gene.

Documented time point: mouse harvest day 14 after allogeneic transplant. Mouse grafts combined 10^7 T-cell-depleted bone marrow cells with 10^6 splenic CD5+ T cells. The CDR3 is 13 amino acids. Germline V lookup: CDR1 SNHLY, CDR2 FYNGKV (reference sequence). V shed 5 bases and J 6 bases; nucleotides not matched to a gene: 1. Sequenced material: gut tissue. This TCR came from a female BALB/c mouse given C57BL/6 T cells with graft-versus-host disease after an allogeneic hematopoietic cell transplant. The chain joins TRBV3 to TRBJ2-1, with 10 bases aligning to TRBD1. The CDR3 is CASSRDRGAEQFF. CDR3 DNA, as far as it was read: TGTGCCAGCAGCCGGGACAGGGGTGCTGAGCAGTTC.